These T cell receptor beta chains were read from a single sample in a study of OX40 agonist ivuxolimab in advanced cancers. Sequencing was performed with immunoSEQ multiplex PCR; in TCRdb, only in-frame clones are kept and a portion is missing. The sample has about 15,000 clones; roughly 77% are singletons. The sequencing used CD4+ or CD8+ T cells sorted from blood, collected in a trial of the OX40 agonist ivuxolimab. These receptors came from an adult with an advanced solid tumor such as melanoma, head and neck, liver or kidney cancer. The CDR3 runs from the conserved cysteine through the conserved F or W. Each record gives: D gene, V gene, clone size, J gene, CDR3 length, CDR3 DNA, CDR3 protein. The D gene is left open where the match is weak. Size values are once, few and many counts, or a class for expanded clones, and some rows have none.

.,TRBV5-3,few,TRBJ2-7,15,TGTGCCAGAAGCGTAAACGCGGGGCAGGTGGACGAGCAGTACTTC,CARSVNAGQVDEQYF
TRBD2,TRBV9,.,TRBJ2-7,15,TGTGCCAGCAGCCCCTTCCCTAGCGGCTCCTACGAGCAGTACTTC,CASSPFPSGSYEQYF
TRBD1,TRBV14,.,TRBJ2-3,18,TGTGCCAGCAGCCACGGACAGGGAAGGGGACCGAGCACAGATACGCAGTATTTT,CASSHGQGRGPSTDTQYF
.,TRBV7-2,few,TRBJ2-1,16,TGTGCCAGCAGCTTACTTTCGGGGGCGGGGTACAATGAGCAGTTCTTC,CASSLLSGAGYNEQFF
TRBD1,TRBV25-1,.,TRBJ2-7,13,TGTGCCAGCAGTGGCGACAGGGGGGGGGAGCAGTACTTC,CASSGDRGGEQYF
TRBD2,TRBV19,.,TRBJ2-7,14,TGTGCCAGTAGTATGGCGGGAGATACCTACGAGCAGTACTTC,CASSMAGDTYEQYF
.,TRBV4-3,.,TRBJ2-1,16,TGCGCCAGCAGTCTTACCGCGGGACGAACTTACAATGAGCAGTTCTTC,CASSLTAGRTYNEQFF
.,TRBV29-1,.,TRBJ2-3,13,TGCAGCGGCATACTGGCCCTCACAGATACGCAGTATTTT,CSGILALTDTQYF
.,TRBV6-4,medium-sized,TRBJ2-1,14,TGTGCCAGCAGTGACTCAGGGGGCTACAATGAGCAGTTCTTC,CASSDSGGYNEQFF
.,TRBV27,once,TRBJ2-1,15,TGTGCCAGCACCCCTCGGGGGAACGGCTACAATGAGCAGTTCTTC,CASTPRGNGYNEQFF
TRBD1,TRBV4-3,.,TRBJ2-2,14,TGCGCCAGCAGCCCGGGACAGGGGTCCGGGGAGCTGTTTTTT,CASSPGQGSGELFF
.,TRBV4-3,.,TRBJ2-2,15,TGCGCCAGCAGCCAAGATGGGTGGTGGCCCGGGGAGCTGTTTTTT,CASSQDGWWPGELFF
TRBD2,TRBV30,.,TRBJ2-5,15,TGTGCCTGGAGTGCGGGACTAGCGGGACAAGAGACCCAGTACTTC,CAWSAGLAGQETQYF
.,TRBV4-2,.,TRBJ2-1,12,TGTGCCAGCAGCCAAGATTTAAATGAGCAGTTCTTC,CASSQDLNEQFF
.,TRBV6-5,.,TRBJ2-7,11,TGTGCCAGCAGAGGGGTCCACGAGCAGTACTTC,CASRGVHEQYF
TRBD2,TRBV28,.,TRBJ2-3,16,TGTGCCAGCAGTTTTCCTCTAGCGGGATTTGTAGATACGCAGTATTTT,CASSFPLAGFVDTQYF
TRBD2,TRBV14,.,TRBJ2-1,15,TGTGCCAGCAGCCCTCCCGCTAGCGGGGGGGATGAGCAGTTCTTC,CASSPPASGGDEQFF
.,TRBV5-8,.,TRBJ2-7,14,TGTGCCAGCAGCTTCTGTTCTAGAGACTACGAGCAGTACTTC,CASSFCSRDYEQYF
.,TRBV2,.,TRBJ2-7,13,TGTGCCAGCAAGGGACACGGATCCTACGAGCAGTACTTC,CASKGHGSYEQYF
.,TRBV19,.,TRBJ1-1,13,TGTGCCAGTAGTAACGGACTGAACACTGAAGCTTTCTTT,CASSNGLNTEAFF
.,TRBV28,once,TRBJ2-7,14,TGTGCCAGCAGTTTATCGGGCCCCCCAACCGAGCAGTACTTC,CASSLSGPPTEQYF
.,TRBV7-6,.,TRBJ2-7,12,TGTGCCAGCAGCTTAGAATCGGGGGAGCAGTACTTC,CASSLESGEQYF
TRBD1,TRBV7-9,.,TRBJ1-2,15,TGTGCCAGCAGCTACCCTGACAGGGTTAACTATGGCTACACCTTC,CASSYPDRVNYGYTF
TRBD1,TRBV7-2,.,TRBJ2-1,15,TGTGCCAGCAGCCCTTCGACAGGGGTTCTGGATGAGCAGTTCTTC,CASSPSTGVLDEQFF
TRBD1,TRBV9,.,TRBJ2-7,14,TGTGCCAGCAGCTTCGGGACAGGGACCTACGAGCAGTACTTC,CASSFGTGTYEQYF
TRBD1,TRBV9,.,TRBJ1-6,14,TGTGCCAGCAGCGTAGGCCAGGGGGCTATCCCCCTCCACTTT,CASSVGQGAIPLHF
TRBD2,TRBV6-4,.,TRBJ2-3,16,TGTGCCAGCAGTGAAGGCCTAGCGGGAGGGCCGGATACGCAGTATTTT,CASSEGLAGGPDTQYF
.,TRBV28,.,TRBJ2-7,15,TGTGCCAGCAGTTTCCAGGACAGTCACTCCTACGAGCAGTACTTC,CASSFQDSHSYEQYF
.,TRBV18,.,TRBJ1-2,16,TGTGCCAGCTCACCATTGATTGAGGGGCCGGTCTATGGCTACACCTTC,CASSPLIEGPVYGYTF
.,TRBV6-4,.,TRBJ2-3,13,TGTGCCAGCAGTGTTGGCCCCACAGATACGCAGTATTTT,CASSVGPTDTQYF
TRBD1,TRBV9,.,TRBJ2-7,14,TGTGCCAGCAGCGAGACAGGGGCAGCCTACGAGCAGTACTTC,CASSETGAAYEQYF
TRBD1,TRBV23-1,.,TRBJ2-7,15,TGCGCCAGCAGTCAGTCCCGGGACAGGGGTTCGATCTTGTACTTC,CASSQSRDRGSILYF
.,TRBV7-9,.,TRBJ2-7,16,TGTGCCAGCAGCTTAGCGGTGGGGCTCTACTCCTACGAGCAGTACTTC,CASSLAVGLYSYEQYF
.,TRBV7-9,.,TRBJ1-5,17,TGTGCCAGCAGCCCCTCAAGTGTGCTAGCTTCTCATCAGCCCCAGCATTTT,CASSPSSVLASHQPQHF
TRBD2,TRBV2,.,TRBJ2-1,15,TGTGCCAGCAGTGAGGGACTAGCGGGGGGGAATGAGCAGTTCTTC,CASSEGLAGGNEQFF
TRBD1,TRBV29-1,.,TRBJ2-7,14,TGCAGCGTCGTCTCGACAGGGGGCTTACACGAGCAGTACTTC,CSVVSTGGLHEQYF
.,TRBV7-9,.,TRBJ2-5,14,TGTGCCAGCAGCCACAGGGTTGGCCAAGAGACCCAGTACTTC,CASSHRVGQETQYF
.,TRBV19,.,TRBJ1-4,15,TGTGCCAGTAGTACCCGGACAGCAACTAATGAAAAACTGTTTTTT,CASSTRTATNEKLFF
.,TRBV7-9,.,TRBJ2-5,14,TGTGCCAGCAGCTTAGTTAGTACCCAAGAGACCCAGTACTTC,CASSLVSTQETQYF
.,TRBV21-1,.,TRBJ1-1,18,TGTGCCAGCAGCAAAGGAAAGACGGGGTCAATTGGGCACACTGAAGCTTTCTTT,CASSKGKTGSIGHTEAFF
.,TRBV21-1,.,TRBJ1-5,15,TGTGCCAGCAGTCCGGACAGGGAAACGCATCAGCCCCAGCATTTT,CASSPDRETHQPQHF
.,TRBV7-9,.,TRBJ1-1,13,TGTGCCAGCAGCTTAGCGCTGGGGACTGAAGCTTTCTTT,CASSLALGTEAFF
.,TRBV28,once,TRBJ2-7,15,TGTGCCAGCAGTTCCTCTCGGACAGGACTACACGAGCAGTACTTC,CASSSSRTGLHEQYF
TRBD2,TRBV4-3,once,TRBJ2-3,17,TGCGCCAGCAGCCAAGCGGGGGGGGATTTTAGCACAGATACGCAGTATTTT,CASSQAGGDFSTDTQYF
TRBD1,TRBV5-8,few,TRBJ2-2,14,TGTGCCAGCAGCTTACAGGGGGCCACCGGGGAGCTGTTTTTT,CASSLQGATGELFF
.,TRBV29-1,.,TRBJ2-2,14,TGCAGCGTTGTACTAGCTGATTACACCGGGGAGCTGTTTTTT,CSVVLADYTGELFF
.,TRBV28,.,TRBJ2-7,15,TGTGCCAGCAGTTTGGTCAGGGGTTGGTCCTACGAGCAGTACTTC,CASSLVRGWSYEQYF
TRBD2,TRBV9,once,TRBJ2-7,18,TGTGCCAGCAGCGGCCCCGGGACTAGCGGGGGACCAACCTACGAGCAGTACTTC,CASSGPGTSGGPTYEQYF